The present T cell receptor beta chain was sequenced within a study of sequential checkpoint blockade in melanoma. As for treatment: randomized to nivolumab then ipilimumab (arm A) or the reverse (arm B). From thawed PBMCs, live CD3+CD8+ cells negative for CD19 and CD56 were sorted. CDR3 length: 15 amino acids. The junction had 8 bases not matched to a gene; V was cut back by 5 bases and J by 3 bases. From germline, CDR1 is SEHNR and CDR2 FQNEAQ (reference sequence). The assay was immunoSEQ multiplex PCR, and TCRdb's table has in-frame clones only and misses some. The top ten clones hold approximately 38% of a sample with under 25,000 clones, 75% to 85% of them seen once.

The receptor was isolated from a human donor with melanoma. The rearrangement links TRBV7-9 to TRBJ1-1; TRBD1 aligns across 8 bases. The source was CD8+ T cells sorted from blood (inferred from file names), collected from a patient given nivolumab and ipilimumab in sequence. The CDR3: CASSDATGADTEAFF. CDR3 coding DNA: TGTGCCAGCAGCGACGCGACAGGGGCCGACACTGAAGCTTTCTTT.